The entry below gives a single T cell receptor beta chain sequence along with its context. Its cognate antigen is unknown. This record belongs to a study of T cell responses to AZD1222 COVID-19 vaccine. The repertoire was sequenced with immunoSEQ multiplex PCR; TCRdb's copy has only in-frame clones and lacks some. Of 150,000 to 200,000 clones in the sample, roughly 92% were seen once. The CDR3 consists of 13 residues. Germline loops: CDR1 GTSNPN, CDR2 SVGIG (reference sequence). Trimming took off 3 bases at V and 2 bases at J, with 5 bases between the two ends. Whole-study results and caveats: Donors, mostly white British, included more females; clonal diversity was possibly underestimated. Spike as a whole was targeted by vaccine-associated CD4 TCRs, dominant at 160-218 and 743-854. At baseline, just a handful of AZD1222 recipients tested seropositive.

This chain connects TRBV30 to TRBJ2-6; no clear D. The clonotype originates from an adult in good health. This specimen consisted of peripheral blood, obtained on day 0 of AZD1222 vaccination. The CDR3 here is CAWRAAGANVLTF. The CDR3 DNA reads TGTGCCTGGAGGGCCGCTGGGGCCAACGTCCTGACTTTC.